The rows below give T cell receptor beta chains drawn from one sample of a study of cytomegalovirus exposure and HLA in healthy donors. Using immunoSEQ multiplex PCR, the repertoire was profiled, and TCRdb retains in-frame clones only, with some absent. The sample includes roughly 130,000 clones, just under 85% of them seen just once. Sequencing input: PBMCs. The receptors were gathered from a woman aged 30 to 39 in good health and CMV-seronegative. The CDR3 runs from the conserved cysteine through the conserved F or W. A D gene is named only where the DNA matches it firmly. Rows give clone size only sometimes, using once, few, many, or a class for an expanded clone.

cdr3_aa cdr3_nt j_call clone_size d_call v_call
CASSLDRGSYEQYF TGTGCCAGCAGCTTAGACAGGGGATCCTACGAGCAGTACTTC TRBJ2-7 once TRBD1 TRBV5-4
CASSVAQETQYF TGTGCCAGCAGTGTGGCTCAAGAGACCCAGTACTTC TRBJ2-5 . . TRBV2
CASSENRGSPSYNEQFF TGTGCCAGCAGTGAAAATCGGGGGTCCCCCTCCTACAATGAGCAGTTCTTC TRBJ2-1 . . TRBV2
CASSYYRDNEQYF TGTGCCAGCAGCTACTACAGGGATAACGAGCAGTACTTC TRBJ2-7 once . TRBV7-9
CASPLGGGTAGEQYF TGTGCCAGCCCGCTGGGGGGGGGAACGGCGGGCGAGCAGTACTTC TRBJ2-7 . TRBD2 TRBV6-5
CASSQGGGGSTQYF TGTGCCAGCAGCCAAGGGGGCGGGGGTAGCACGCAGTATTTT TRBJ2-3 . TRBD2 TRBV4-2
CASSFEGRTNEKLFF TGCGCCAGCAGCTTCGAGGGCCGAACTAATGAAAAACTGTTTTTT TRBJ1-4 . . TRBV5-1
CASNLRTGRQPQHF TGTGCCAGTAATCTCCGTACGGGTCGACAGCCCCAGCATTTT TRBJ1-5 few . TRBV19
CASSLGGFYYGYTF TGTGCCAGCAGCTTAGGAGGTTTCTACTATGGCTACACCTTC TRBJ1-2 . . TRBV7-8
CASRGWTGFGYTF TGTGCCAGCAGGGGCTGGACAGGGTTTGGCTACACCTTC TRBJ1-2 . TRBD1 TRBV27
CASSERRVDYEQYF TGTGCCAGCAGTGAGAGGAGGGTGGACTACGAGCAGTACTTC TRBJ2-7 once . TRBV2
CASSGGTPNTEAFF TGTGCCAGCAGTGGGGGGACACCGAACACTGAAGCTTTCTTT TRBJ1-1 . . TRBV2
CASSEGTYYGYTF TGTGCCAGCAGTGAAGGGACATACTATGGCTACACCTTC TRBJ1-2 . . TRBV2
CASRTGQGSYEQYF TGTGCCAGCAGGACGGGACAGGGGAGCTACGAGCAGTACTTC TRBJ2-7 once TRBD1 TRBV6-5
CASRSDSSYEQYF TGTGCCAGTAGGTCGGACAGCTCCTACGAGCAGTACTTC TRBJ2-7 . . TRBV19
CASSGWGQGGYGYTF TGTGCCAGCAGCGGCTGGGGACAGGGGGGCTATGGCTACACCTTC TRBJ1-2 . TRBD1 TRBV5-6
CASSLRSGGDNYGYTF TGCGCCAGCAGCTTGAGATCGGGGGGAGATAACTATGGCTACACCTTC TRBJ1-2 . . TRBV5-1